These 3 T cell receptor beta chains came from one sample sequenced in a study of response to subunit inactivated influenza vaccine. Using its own MiXCR run on the RT-PCR reads, TCRdb lists one record per CDR3 protein. Among a few hundred thousand distinct CDR3 sequences listed, 11% were seen once. The sample also formed part of further work on T cells expressing NK-cell markers. Per that paper: 5'RACE template switching with UMIs produced the TCR beta cDNA.

The specimen comprised PBMCs from blood, sampled on the day of vaccination. These receptor sequences come from a man aged 45 to 65 who received an inactivated influenza vaccine.

This chain links TRBV18 with TRBJ2-7; D is possibly TRBD2 (5 bases). The V and J ends lost 6 bases and 3 bases respectively, with 12 bases between them. The CDR3 sequence is 13 residues long. The germline V gene has CDR1 KGHSH and CDR2 LQKENI. DNA of the CDR3: TGTGCCAGCTCTCCGGGGTCTGGCTACGAGCAGTACTTC. Its protein is CASSPGSGYEQYF.

This clonotype was observed many times. The rearrangement joins TRBV7-2 to TRBJ1-1; D possibly corresponds to TRBD1 (5 bases). V lost 4 bases and J 5 bases, leaving 11 bases between the germline ends. Germline CDR1 is SGHTA and CDR2 is FQGNSA. The CDR3 covers 13 residues. CDR3 region: CASSSGLWTEAFF. The CDR3 DNA reads as TGTGCCAGCAGCTCAGGGTTGTGGACTGAAGCTTTCTTT.

This clonotype was seen only once. This rearrangement joins TRBV13 to TRBJ1-2; no clear D gene. V lost 7 bases and J lost 0, with 3 bases in between. The CDR3 is made up of 11 amino acids. Germline V gene sequence: CDR1 PRHDT, CDR2 FYEKMQ (reference sequence). The CDR3 sequence: CASNSNYGYTF. The DNA of the CDR3 is TGTGCCAGCAACTCTAACTATGGCTACACCTTC.